These 15 T cell receptor beta chains were sequenced from one sample in a study of blood T cell repertoires in COVID-19. Data came from immunoSEQ multiplex PCR; TCRdb stores just in-frame clones and leaves some out. The table includes 250,000 to 300,000 clones, about 93% detected once. Sequenced material: PBMCs or T cells enriched from blood (not recorded which). These receptors came from a woman in her twenties or thirties who had recovered from COVID-19.

The V call is TRBV12-3 or TRBV12-4, the J call TRBJ2-7; the D is unclear. Trimming cost V 6 bases and J 0 bases, with 6 bases left between them. The CDR3 consists of 12 residues. The CDR3 sequence: CASSRGSYEQYF. CDR3 sequence (DNA): TGTGCCAGCAGCCGAGGCTCCTACGAGCAGTACTTC.

The J gene is TRBJ2-2, the V gene TRBV7-2; TRBD2 agrees at 9 bases. This CDR3 region has 15 residues. Unmatched junction bases numbered 2, after V lost 5 bases and J lost 1 base. From germline, CDR1 is SGHTA and CDR2 FQGNSA. This chain's CDR3 is CASSRSGGNTGELFF. The CDR3 bases are TGTGCCAGCAGCCGTAGCGGGGGGAACACCGGGGAGCTGTTTTTT.

This sequence joins TRBV11-2 and TRBJ2-1; D uncertain. Germline V gene lookup returns CDR1 SGHAT and CDR2 FQNNGV. Trimming pared 6 bases from V and 0 bases from J, leaving 3 bases between. The CDR3 is made up of 12 amino acids. CDR3 in amino acids: CASRYSYNEQFF. As DNA, the CDR3 is TGTGCCAGCAGGTACTCCTACAATGAGCAGTTCTTC.

This clone was recorded only once. The chain joins TRBV5-1 to TRBJ1-3; D not resolved. This CDR3 is built from 16 residues. V was clipped by 4 bases and J by 0 bases, with 14 bases between them. The germline gives CDR1 SGHRS, CDR2 YFSETQ. Here the CDR3 reads CASSAGEGVSGNTIYF. CDR3 nucleotide sequence: TGCGCCAGCAGCGCCGGGGAAGGCGTCTCTGGAAACACCATATATTTT.

The chain is built from TRBV27 and TRBJ1-5; tentatively, D is TRBD1 (6 bases). Germline V lookup: CDR1 MNHEY, CDR2 SMNVEV (reference sequence). Between the trimmed V and J ends, which lost 6 bases and 3 bases, there was a span of 12 bases. This CDR3 comprises 14 residues. The CDR3: CASSPDRPNQPQHF. Here the CDR3 DNA reads TGTGCCAGCAGCCCCGACAGGCCCAATCAGCCCCAGCATTTT.

The chain uses TRBV9 and TRBJ2-7, with a tentative D call TRBD2 (5 bases). There are 15 residues in the CDR3. Germline CDR1 reads SGDLS; CDR2 reads YYNGEE. Trimming took 0 bases from V and 0 from J, leaving 10 bases between them. The CDR3 DNA follows: TGTGCCAGCAGCGTAGATAGCGTTCCCTCCTACGAGCAGTACTTC. It specifies CASSVDSVPSYEQYF.

The gene calls are TRBV11-3 and TRBJ2-7; D is possibly TRBD2 (6 bases). CDR1 and CDR2 from the germline V gene are SGHNT and YENEEA. Trimming cost V 3 bases and J 0 bases, with 18 bases left between them. This CDR3 contains 17 residues. CDR3 DNA sequence: TGTGCCAGCAGCTTCCGGGGGTGCGGGAACCGCTCCTACGAGCAGTACTTC. Protein sequence: CASSFRGCGNRSYEQYF.

The chain recombines TRBV7-9 with TRBJ2-7; 9 nucleotides agree with TRBD1. V trimming: 5 bases; J trimming: 0 bases; junction bases outside the gene matches: 8. The germline V gene encodes CDR1 SEHNR and CDR2 FQNEAQ (reference sequence). The CDR3 is made up of 16 amino acids. DNA for the CDR3: TGTGCCAGCAGCCGCCGGGACAGGGCCGACTCCTACGAGCAGTACTTC. Its translation: CASSRRDRADSYEQYF.

The chain joins TRBV7-3 to TRBJ2-3; 8 bases match TRBD1. Losses at the gene ends were 1 base for V and 4 bases for J; bases not matched to a gene: 4. The CDR3 length is 15 residues. Looked up from germline, CDR1 is SGHTA and CDR2 is FQGTGA. In DNA, the CDR3 is TGTGCCAGCAGCTTAAGGGGACAGGCCCCAGATACGCAGTATTTT. Protein: CASSLRGQAPDTQYF.

V gene TRBV28 combines with J gene TRBJ1-1; D unclear. CDR3 length equals 15 residues. Germline CDR1 is MDHEN and CDR2 is SYDVKM. Trimming cost V 2 bases and J 2 bases, with 12 bases left between them. This chain's CDR3 is CASSLPGWGNTEAFF. The CDR3, as DNA: TGTGCCAGCAGTTTACCGGGGTGGGGAAACACTGAAGCTTTCTTT.

V and J are TRBV5-1 and TRBJ1-2, with 9 bases identical to TRBD1. Germline values: CDR1 SGHRS, CDR2 YFSETQ. This CDR3 has 15 amino acids. V trimming: 2 bases; J trimming: 8 bases; junction bases outside the gene matches: 10. The CDR3 region has the DNA TGCGCCAGCAGCTTAGAAAACAGGGGGCCAGAAGGCTACACCTTC. Its protein is CASSLENRGPEGYTF.

The chain joins TRBV19 to TRBJ1-5, with D possibly TRBD1 on 6 matching bases. Trimming cost V 0 bases and J 1 base, with 10 bases left between them. The V gene's germline CDR1 is LNHDA and CDR2 SQIVND (reference sequence). This CDR3 contains 16 residues. The CDR3 loop reads CASSIEGGFSNQPQHF. In nucleotides, the CDR3 is TGTGCCAGTAGTATAGAAGGGGGTTTCAGCAATCAGCCCCAGCATTTT.

The chain joins TRBV6-5 to TRBJ1-3; D gene unclear. The CDR3 has 15 amino acids. Germline V gives CDR1 MNHEY, CDR2 SVGAGI. V was shortened by 5 bases and J by 0 bases, with 11 bases between the two germline ends. CDR3 protein: CASSLFSGSGNTIYF. In DNA form, the CDR3 reads TGTGCCAGCAGTCTCTTTTCCGGCTCTGGAAACACCATATATTTT.

The chain carries TRBV3-1 (or the pseudogene TRBV3-2) and TRBJ2-4, with unresolved D. CDR3 length: 15 amino acids. V dropped 2 bases and J dropped 0 bases, with 8 bases sitting between them. The germline gives CDR1 LGHDT, CDR2 YNNKEL (reference sequence). This chain's CDR3 is CASSQNTIAKNIQYF. For the CDR3, the DNA is TGTGCCAGCAGCCAAAATACTATAGCCAAAAACATTCAGTACTTC.

V and J are TRBV5-1 and TRBJ2-3; D is unclear. CDR3 length: 13 amino acids. The V and J ends lost 3 bases and 0 bases respectively, with 5 bases between them. Germline CDR1 SGHRS, CDR2 YFSETQ. CDR3 amino acids: CASSSVSTDTQYF. The DNA for the CDR3 is TGCGCCAGCAGCTCCGTTAGCACAGATACGCAGTATTTT.